This entry is about one T cell receptor (beta chain). What it binds is not known. The data were taken from a study of response to subunit inactivated influenza vaccine. Whole-study results and caveats: There was a suggestion from the authors that each seasonal influenza vaccination recruits few new T cells.

TCRdb reprocessed the RT-PCR reads via MiXCR and lists one record per CDR3 protein. This table holds approximately 530,000 distinct CDR3 sequences, less than 8% found once. The clonotype comes from a man aged 50 to 69 who received an inactivated influenza vaccine. The specimen comprised PBMCs from blood, sampled less than 25 months after vaccination.

Here the CDR3 DNA reads TGTGCCAGCAGCGTAGAAGGGAGGACAGTAAACACGAACACTGAAGCTTTCTTT. Residues: CASSVEGRTVNTNTEAFF. The rearrangement joins TRBV9 to TRBJ1-1; D is possibly TRBD1 (6 bases). Germline V lookup: CDR1 SGDLS, CDR2 YYNGEE. The CDR3 is 18 residues long. Trimming took 0 bases from V and 1 from J, leaving 19 bases between them.